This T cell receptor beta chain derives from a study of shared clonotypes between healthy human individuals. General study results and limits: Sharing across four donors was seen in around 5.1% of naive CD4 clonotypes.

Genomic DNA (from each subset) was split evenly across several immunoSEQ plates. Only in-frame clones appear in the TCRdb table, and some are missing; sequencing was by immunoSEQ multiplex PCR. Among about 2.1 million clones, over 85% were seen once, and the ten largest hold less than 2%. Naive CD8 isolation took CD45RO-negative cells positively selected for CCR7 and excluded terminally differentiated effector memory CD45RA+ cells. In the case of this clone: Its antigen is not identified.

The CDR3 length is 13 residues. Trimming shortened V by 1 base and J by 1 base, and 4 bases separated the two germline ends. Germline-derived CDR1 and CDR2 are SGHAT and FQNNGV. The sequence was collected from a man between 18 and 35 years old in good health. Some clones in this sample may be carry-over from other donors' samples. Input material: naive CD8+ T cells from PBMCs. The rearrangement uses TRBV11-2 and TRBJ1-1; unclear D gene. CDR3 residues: CASSLASNTEAFF. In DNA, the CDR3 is TGTGCCAGCAGCTTAGCATCGAACACTGAAGCTTTCTTT.